A selection of T cell receptor beta chains follows, all from one sample in a study of control samples from healthy donors and cancer patients. Generated by immunoSEQ multiplex PCR, the TCRdb table keeps only in-frame clones and is missing some. The sample shows tens of thousands of clones, around 90% of them seen only once. Sequencing input: blood. These TCRs come from a man aged 50 to 60 in good health. Each CDR3 is given with its conserved first and last residue. D genes are given only for firm matches. Only part of the rows carry a size: once, few, many, or a class if the clone is expanded.

d_call	v_call	j_call	clone_size	cdr3_aa	cdr3_nt
-	TRBV19	TRBJ1-5	-	CASSIDLIQPQHF	TGTGCCAGTAGTATAGATCTGATTCAGCCCCAGCATTTT
-	TRBV11-2	TRBJ2-1	-	CASSSQGLAGYNEQFF	TGTGCCAGCAGCTCCCAGGGTCTAGCCGGCTACAATGAGCAGTTCTTC
-	TRBV24-1	TRBJ2-2	-	CATSDPGRRTGELFF	TGTGCCACCAGTGATCCTGGACGGCGGACCGGGGAGCTGTTTTTT
-	TRBV5-1	TRBJ2-1	-	CASSLGGSSYNEQFF	TGCGCCAGCAGCTTAGGGGGGTCCTCCTACAATGAGCAGTTCTTC
-	TRBV11-2	TRBJ1-4	-	CASSLAPEGSWGEKLFF	TGTGCCAGCAGCTTAGCCCCCGAAGGGTCCTGGGGTGAAAAACTGTTTTTT
TRBD1	TRBV28	TRBJ1-4	once	CASSRPETGNEKLFF	TGTGCCAGCAGTCGACCCGAGACAGGGAATGAAAAACTGTTTTTT
TRBD1	TRBV7-9	TRBJ1-4	-	CASSPDRGRGANEKLFF	TGTGCCAGCAGCCCAGACAGGGGGCGAGGAGCTAATGAAAAACTGTTTTTT
-	TRBV5-1	TRBJ2-5	-	CASGLKGWQTQYF	TGCGCCAGCGGCCTTAAGGGATGGCAGACCCAGTACTTC
TRBD2	TRBV6-5	TRBJ2-7	-	CASSLTSGPYEQYF	TGTGCCAGCAGCCTTACTAGCGGTCCCTACGAGCAGTACTTC
TRBD1	TRBV2	TRBJ1-5	-	CASSEGQGAQPQHF	TGTGCCAGCAGTGAGGGACAGGGGGCCCAGCCCCAGCATTTT
-	TRBV7-9	TRBJ1-3	-	CASSQGTLNTIYF	TGTGCCAGCAGCCAAGGGACACTAAACACCATATATTTT
-	TRBV28	TRBJ1-6	-	CASRGDNTFVFYNSPLHF	TGTGCCAGCAGAGGGGACAATACCTTCGTATTCTATAATTCACCCCTCCACTTT
-	TRBV11-3	TRBJ2-5	-	CASSFLRDGETQYF	TGTGCCAGCAGCTTCCTGCGGGACGGAGAGACCCAGTACTTC
TRBD1	TRBV18	TRBJ1-2	-	CASSPPTGDGYTF	TGTGCCAGCTCACCACCGACAGGGGATGGCTACACCTTC
-	TRBV6-5	TRBJ1-4	-	CASRVGGSLNEKLFF	TGTGCCAGCAGGGTGGGGGGGAGCCTTAATGAAAAACTGTTTTTT
-	TRBV10-1	TRBJ2-4	-	CASSGIRDKNIQYF	TGCGCCAGCAGTGGTATTCGGGACAAAAACATTCAGTACTTC
TRBD2	TRBV29-1	TRBJ2-7	-	CSVEVPGEGPSQYF	TGCAGCGTTGAAGTCCCGGGGGAGGGACCGTCGCAGTACTTC
TRBD1	TRBV19	TRBJ1-1	-	CASSRTGGNTEAFF	TGTGCCAGTAGCCGGACAGGGGGCAACACTGAAGCTTTCTTT
TRBD2	TRBV11-2	TRBJ2-7	-	CASSTTSSGSEYF	TGTGCCAGCAGCACAACGTCGAGCGGGAGCGAGTACTTC
-	TRBV5-1	TRBJ1-3	-	CASSLGGGRFGNTIYF	TGCGCCAGCAGCTTGGGGGGCGGAAGATTCGGAAACACCATATATTTT
-	TRBV18	TRBJ2-5	-	CASSPFRWTEETQYF	TGTGCCAGCTCACCATTCCGTTGGACAGAAGAGACCCAGTACTTC
-	TRBV11-2	TRBJ1-1	-	CASEGIEAFF	TGTGCCAGCGAAGGTATAGAAGCTTTCTTT